Shown below are 10 T cell receptor beta chains from a single sample sequenced in a study of blood T cell repertoires in COVID-19. Data came from immunoSEQ multiplex PCR; TCRdb stores just in-frame clones and leaves some out. The sample contains 150,000 to 200,000 clones, about 86% of which appear only once. Sequencing used peripheral blood. Receptors were obtained from a man aged 55 to 70 with acute or convalescent COVID-19.

The count of this clone is one. The CDR3, as DNA: TGTGCCAGCAGCCAAGGACTCGCGGGGCAACGGGGCAATCAGCCCCAGCATTTT. It encodes CASSQGLAGQRGNQPQHF. The V gene is TRBV3-1 (or the pseudogene TRBV3-2), the J gene TRBJ1-5, with D possibly being TRBD1 (5 bases). The length of the CDR3 is 18 residues. Trimming took 1 base from V and 2 from J, leaving 18 bases between them. Germline CDR1 is LGHDT and CDR2 is YNNKEL (reference sequence).

The V and J genes are TRBV19 and TRBJ2-7; 8 nucleotides match TRBD1. The CDR3 consists of 14 residues. Per germline, CDR1 LNHDA and CDR2 SQIVND (reference sequence). Unmatched junction bases numbered 7, after V lost 3 bases and J lost 6 bases. The CDR3 here is CASSIGDRLSEQYF. CDR3 DNA sequence: TGTGCCAGTAGTATTGGGGACAGGTTAAGCGAGCAGTACTTC. Full variable domain (rest looked up from reference TRBV19 and TRBJ2-7): DGGITQSPKYLFRKEGQNVTLSCEQNLNHDAMYWYRQDPGQGLRLIYYSQIVNDFQKGDIAEGYSVSREKKESFPLTVTSAQKNPTAFYLCASSIGDRLSEQYFGPGTRLTVT.

The chain links TRBV27 to TRBJ2-1, with a tentative D call TRBD2 (6 bases). Germline loops: CDR1 MNHEY, CDR2 SMNVEV (reference sequence). The CDR3 spans 15 residues. Trimming removed 1 base at V and 9 bases at J, with 16 bases between. This CDR3 reads CASSLWGTGAFEQFF. The DNA of the CDR3 is TGTGCCAGCAGTTTATGGGGGACTGGGGCCTTTGAGCAGTTCTTC.

This chain uses TRBV6-2 or TRBV6-3 with TRBJ2-3; no reliable D call. With 5 bases removed from V and 5 bases from J, the gap between germline ends came to 11 bases. The CDR3 extends over 13 amino acids. Germline lookup yields CDR1 MNHEY and CDR2 SVGEGT. CDR3 in amino acids: CASSLLQLDTQYF. The CDR3 DNA is TGTGCCAGCAGTCTCCTACAGCTAGATACGCAGTATTTT.

J is TRBJ2-1 and V is TRBV3-1 (or the pseudogene TRBV3-2); 7 positions agree with TRBD2. The trim removed 4 bases at V and 4 bases at J, leaving 4 bases unmatched. The CDR3 spans 14 residues. The V gene's germline CDR1 is LGHDT and CDR2 YNNKEL (reference sequence). Here the CDR3 reads CASSLRAGYNEQFF. Written as DNA, the CDR3 is TGTGCCAGCAGCCTTCGAGCGGGGTACAATGAGCAGTTCTTC.

V usage is TRBV27 and J usage is TRBJ2-1; a possible D gene is TRBD1 (6 bases). The CDR3 totals 14 residues. Germline CDR1 and CDR2: MNHEY and SMNVEV (reference sequence). Deletions cut 10 bases from V and 2 bases from J, with 15 bases between. This chain's CDR3 is CAIKGRGPYNEQFF. In DNA, the CDR3 is TGTGCCATCAAGGGCAGGGGACCCTACAATGAGCAGTTCTTC.

This clone was seen a single time. The genes are TRBV12-3 or TRBV12-4 and TRBJ1-2, with 10 bases lining up with TRBD1. V trimming: 6 bases; J trimming: 6 bases; junction bases outside the gene matches: 1. The CDR3 runs to 12 residues. This CDR3 reads CASRGQGHGYTF. The CDR3 DNA reads TGTGCCAGCAGGGGACAGGGGCATGGCTACACCTTC.

This clone has just one count. The chain carries TRBV28 and TRBJ1-5; no definite D call. V was cut by 5 bases and J by 9 bases, with 20 bases left in between. CDR3 length equals 15 residues. CDR1 and CDR2 from the germline V gene are MDHEN and SYDVKM. DNA of the CDR3: TGTGCCAGCAGTGATCCGACTCGGCCCTCGGGGCCCCAGCATTTT. Amino acid sequence: CASSDPTRPSGPQHF. The full variable domain, completed using reference TRBV28 and TRBJ1-5, is DVKVTQSSRYLVKRTGEKVFLECVQDMDHENMFWYRQDPGLGLRLIYFSYDVKMKEKGDIPEGYSVSREKKERFSLILESASTNQTSMYLCASSDPTRPSGPQHFGDGTRLSIL.

This clone showed up just once. CDR3 sequence: CASYQTGGASGNTIYF. The CDR3 DNA reads TGTGCCAGCTATCAAACAGGGGGCGCCTCTGGAAACACCATATATTTT. V gene TRBV28 combines with J gene TRBJ1-3; 9 bases agree with TRBD1. The trim removed 8 bases at V and 0 bases at J, leaving 8 bases unmatched. The CDR3 covers 16 residues. Looked up from germline, CDR1 is MDHEN and CDR2 is SYDVKM. Complete variable domain (other parts from reference TRBV28 and TRBJ1-3): DVKVTQSSRYLVKRTGEKVFLECVQDMDHENMFWYRQDPGLGLRLIYFSYDVKMKEKGDIPEGYSVSREKKERFSLILESASTNQTSMYLCASYQTGGASGNTIYFGEGSWLTVV.

The genes are TRBV6-5 and TRBJ2-7; TRBD2 is a possible D gene (5 bases). Germline V gives CDR1 MNHEY, CDR2 SVGAGI. V lost 5 bases and J 3 bases, leaving 14 bases between the germline ends. The CDR3 spans 14 residues. This CDR3 reads CASSPGRAGYEQYF. CDR3 sequence (DNA): TGTGCCAGCAGTCCGGGGAGAGCAGGCTACGAGCAGTACTTC.